The sequence of this TCR beta chain was determined in a study of human T cells and chemical hapten exposure. This clonotype was counted a few times. Time point meaning: healthy volunteer bleed at 6 weeks. It was unfractionated whole blood from which total RNA was extracted. Trimming cost V 0 bases and J 0 bases, with 9 bases left between them. Germline V gene data show CDR1 as LGHNA and CDR2 as YSLEER. This CDR3 is 17 amino acids long. TCRdb reprocessed the RACE reads with MiXCR, giving one entry per CDR3 protein. The sample comprises 65,000 or so distinct CDR3 sequences, around 6.3% of which are singletons, and around 3.4% rests with the top ten.

This clonotype originated in a female donor in good health. Some clones in this sample may be carry-over from other donors' samples. The rearrangement joins TRBV4-3 to TRBJ2-6; D is perhaps TRBD2 (7 bases). The sequencing sample was made of whole blood. The CDR3 DNA sequence: TGCGCCAGCAGCCAAGAGGGGGGGCTCTCTGGGGCCAACGTCCTGACTTTC. It codes for CASSQEGGLSGANVLTF.